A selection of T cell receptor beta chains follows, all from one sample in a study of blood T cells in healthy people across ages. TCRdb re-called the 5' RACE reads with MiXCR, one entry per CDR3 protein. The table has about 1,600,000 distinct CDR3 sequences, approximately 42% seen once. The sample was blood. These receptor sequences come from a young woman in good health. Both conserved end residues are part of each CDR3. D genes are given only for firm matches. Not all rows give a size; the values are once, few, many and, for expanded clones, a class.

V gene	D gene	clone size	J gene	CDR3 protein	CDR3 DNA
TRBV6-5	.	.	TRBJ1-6	CASSYVRGDSPLHF	TGTGCCAGCAGTTACGTCCGGGGCGATTCACCCCTCCACTTT
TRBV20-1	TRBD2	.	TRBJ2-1	CTAQKTSGRFYLNNEQFF	TGCACTGCTCAAAAGACTAGCGGGAGATTTTACCTCAACAATGAGCAGTTCTTC
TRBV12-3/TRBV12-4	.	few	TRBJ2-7	CASRRAASSYEQYF	TGTGCCAGCAGGCGAGCGGCGAGCTCCTACGAGCAGTACTTC
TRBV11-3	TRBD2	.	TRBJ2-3	CASSLGGRSTETQYF	TGTGCCAGCAGCTTGGGGGGGAGGAGCACAGAGACGCAGTATTTT
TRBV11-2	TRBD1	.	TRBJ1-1	CASSSSPGTVRTEAFF	TGTGCCAGCAGCTCCAGTCCCGGGACAGTGCGCACTGAAGCTTTCTTT
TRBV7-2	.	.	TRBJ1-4	CASSSFFSQGRQNEKLFF	TGTGCCAGCAGCTCCTTTTTCTCACAGGGAAGACAGAATGAAAAACTGTTTTTT
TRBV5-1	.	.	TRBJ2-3	CASSATDRSTDTQYF	TGCGCCAGCAGCGCAACGGACAGAAGCACAGATACGCAGTATTTT
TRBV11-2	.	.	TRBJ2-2	CASSGLRGYRSGELFF	TGTGCCAGCAGCGGACTGAGGGGGTATAGATCCGGGGAGCTGTTTTTT
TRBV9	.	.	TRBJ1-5	CASSVDERGYQPQHF	TGTGCCAGCAGCGTAGACGAGAGGGGTTATCAGCCCCAGCATTTT
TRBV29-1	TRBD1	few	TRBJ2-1	CSVERTGGSYNEQFF	TGCAGCGTCGAACGGACAGGAGGCTCCTACAATGAGCAGTTCTTC
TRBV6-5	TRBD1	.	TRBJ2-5	CASHIGGAETQYF	TGTGCCAGCCATATAGGGGGCGCGGAGACCCAGTACTTC
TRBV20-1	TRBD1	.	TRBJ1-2	CSARTGGDSGYTF	TGCAGTGCTAGGACAGGGGGTGACTCTGGCTACACCTTC
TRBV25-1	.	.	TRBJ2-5	CASSETEWRKSGETQYF	TGTGCCAGCAGTGAAACAGAGTGGAGGAAATCAGGGGAGACCCAGTACTTC
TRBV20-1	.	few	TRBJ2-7	CSARGTTDLYEQYF	TGCAGTGCTAGGGGCACCACCGACCTTTACGAGCAGTACTTC
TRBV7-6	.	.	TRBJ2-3	CASSSLSGSTQYF	TGTGCCAGCAGCTCCCTGAGCGGCAGTACGCAGTATTTT
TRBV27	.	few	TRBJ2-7	CASSLPPEQYF	TGTGCCAGCAGTTTACCCCCCGAGCAGTACTTC
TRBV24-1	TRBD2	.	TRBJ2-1	CATSGTSGGSSYNEQFF	TGTGCCACCTCTGGGACTAGCGGGGGAAGCTCCTACAATGAGCAGTTCTTC
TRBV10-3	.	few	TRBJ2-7	CATWDTYSYEQYF	TGTGCCACCTGGGACACCTACTCCTACGAGCAGTACTTC
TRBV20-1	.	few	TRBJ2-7	CSVGKADSYEQYF	TGCAGTGTGGGCAAAGCGGACTCCTACGAGCAGTACTTC
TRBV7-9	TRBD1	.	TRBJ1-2	CASSLDREWDGYTF	TGTGCCAGCAGCCTCGACAGGGAATGGGATGGCTACACCTTC
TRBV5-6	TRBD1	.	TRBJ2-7	CASSLGQGGGYEQYF	TGTGCCAGCAGCTTGGGACAGGGTGGAGGCTACGAGCAGTACTTC
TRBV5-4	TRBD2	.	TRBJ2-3	CASSPRTSGGAEDTQYF	TGTGCCAGCAGCCCCCGGACTAGCGGGGGGGCCGAAGATACGCAGTATTTT
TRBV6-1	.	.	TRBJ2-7	CASGNVGGFEQYF	TGTGCCAGCGGAAACGTAGGGGGGTTCGAGCAGTACTTC
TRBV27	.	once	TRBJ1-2	CASRLGQLTNYGYTF	TGTGCCAGCAGGCTAGGACAGCTCACTAACTATGGCTACACCTTC
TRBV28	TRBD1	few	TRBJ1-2	CASSSGQGIDYGYTF	TGTGCCAGCAGTTCCGGACAGGGCATCGACTATGGCTACACCTTC
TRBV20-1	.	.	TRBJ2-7	CSARVSPGGSMAEQYF	TGCAGTGCTAGAGTCTCTCCCGGGGGAAGTATGGCCGAGCAGTACTTC
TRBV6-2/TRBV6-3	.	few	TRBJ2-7	CASRVGAPYEQYF	TGTGCCAGCAGGGTCGGAGCCCCCTACGAGCAGTACTTC
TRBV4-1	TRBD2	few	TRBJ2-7	CASSQEPGLAYEQYF	TGCGCCAGCAGCCAAGAGCCGGGACTAGCTTACGAGCAGTACTTC
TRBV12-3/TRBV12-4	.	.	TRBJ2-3	CASSQRVSTRTDTQYF	TGTGCCAGCTCTCAGCGGGTATCAACTAGAACAGATACGCAGTATTTT
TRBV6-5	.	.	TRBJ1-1	CATASGGRVNTEAFF	TGTGCCACCGCTTCGGGGGGGCGGGTGAACACTGAAGCTTTCTTT
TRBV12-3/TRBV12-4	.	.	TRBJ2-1	CASRPTVGEQFF	TGTGCCAGCAGGCCGACAGTGGGTGAGCAGTTCTTC
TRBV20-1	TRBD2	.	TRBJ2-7	CSAPLVGGLYEQYF	TGCAGTGCTCCCCTAGTGGGAGGGTTATATGAGCAGTACTTC
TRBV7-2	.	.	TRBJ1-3	CASSLRQIGNTIYF	TGTGCCAGCAGCTTACGGCAGATTGGAAACACCATATATTTT
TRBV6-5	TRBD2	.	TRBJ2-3	CASRAVSGKSTDTQYF	TGTGCCAGCAGGGCCGTTAGCGGGAAGAGCACAGATACGCAGTATTTT
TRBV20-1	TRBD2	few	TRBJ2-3	CSANSAKTSGSTDTQYF	TGCAGTGCTAACTCAGCGAAAACTAGCGGTTCCACAGATACGCAGTATTTT
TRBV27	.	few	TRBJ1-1	CATSNKGLNTEAFF	TGTGCCACCAGCAACAAGGGCCTGAACACTGAAGCTTTCTTT
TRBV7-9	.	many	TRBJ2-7	CASGIGYEQYF	TGTGCCAGCGGGATCGGCTACGAGCAGTACTTC
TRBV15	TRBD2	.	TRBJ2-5	CATSRWATSGETQYF	TGTGCCACCAGCAGGTGGGCCACTAGCGGAGAGACCCAGTACTTC
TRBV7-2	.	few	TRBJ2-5	CASSSGHYQETQYF	TGTGCCAGCAGCTCAGGACACTACCAAGAGACCCAGTACTTC
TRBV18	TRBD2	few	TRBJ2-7	CASSLPSGISSYEQYF	TGTGCCAGCTCACTTCCTAGCGGGATCAGCTCCTACGAGCAGTACTTC
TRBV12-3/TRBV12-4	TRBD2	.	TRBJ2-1	CASSPLVAGTTLGNEQFF	TGTGCCAGCAGTCCTCTAGTAGCGGGAACTACTCTTGGGAATGAGCAGTTCTTC
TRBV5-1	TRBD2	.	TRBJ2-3	CASSSPTAGVTDTQYF	TGCGCCAGCAGCTCCCCCACAGCGGGAGTCACAGATACGCAGTATTTT
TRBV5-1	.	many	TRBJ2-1	CASSGHNEQFF	TGCGCCAGCAGCGGACACAATGAGCAGTTCTTC
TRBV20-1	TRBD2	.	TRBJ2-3	CSAKFPPSGGADTQYF	TGCAGTGCTAAGTTCCCCCCTAGCGGGGGGGCAGATACGCAGTATTTT
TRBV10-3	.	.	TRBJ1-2	CAISESGGTGGHYGYTF	TGTGCCATCAGTGAGTCAGGGGGGACTGGCGGTCACTATGGCTACACCTTC
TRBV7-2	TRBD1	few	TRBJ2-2	CASSLGDGTGVLGELFF	TGTGCCAGCAGCCTTGGCGATGGGACAGGGGTTCTAGGGGAGCTGTTTTTT
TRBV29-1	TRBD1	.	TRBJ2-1	CSVEKGTGGNEQFF	TGCAGCGTTGAGAAAGGGACAGGGGGCAATGAGCAGTTCTTC
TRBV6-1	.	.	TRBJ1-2	CASSASTYGYTF	TGTGCCAGCAGTGCCTCAACCTATGGCTACACCTTC
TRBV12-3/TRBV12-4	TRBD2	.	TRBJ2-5	CASSSGTSFNEQYF	TGTGCCAGCAGTTCGGGGACTAGCTTCAATGAGCAGTACTTC
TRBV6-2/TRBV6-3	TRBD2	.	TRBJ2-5	CASSYSREGTQYF	TGTGCCAGCAGTTACTCGCGGGAGGGGACCCAGTACTTC
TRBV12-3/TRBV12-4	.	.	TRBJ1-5	CASSPTSTAQHF	TGTGCCAGCAGCCCGACCTCAACTGCCCAGCATTTT
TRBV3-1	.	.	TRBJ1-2	CASTQRGGGDYGYTF	TGTGCCAGCACCCAACGGGGGGGCGGGGACTATGGCTACACCTTC
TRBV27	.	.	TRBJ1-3	CASSPPYKEPGNTIYF	TGTGCCAGCAGTCCACCTTACAAGGAGCCTGGAAACACCATATATTTT
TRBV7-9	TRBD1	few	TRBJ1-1	CASSLPLRTGDTEAFF	TGTGCCAGCAGCTTACCGCTTCGGACAGGGGACACTGAAGCTTTCTTT
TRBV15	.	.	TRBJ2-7	CATSRETSYPYNEQYF	TGTGCCACCAGCAGAGAAACTTCTTACCCCTATAATGAGCAGTACTTC